This T cell receptor (beta chain) was identified in a study of human T cells and chemical hapten exposure. Turning to the study itself: Researchers reported sensitizing a roughly 2 cm by roughly 2 cm upper inner arm skin site with 2% DPC. Whole-study findings and limits: No alteration of TCRs above 1 in 1000 frequency was seen with DPC sensitization.

The CDR3 covers 18 residues. With V trimmed by 8 bases and J by 4 bases, 15 bases remained unmatched. Germline V gene lookup returns CDR1 SNHLY and CDR2 FYNNEI. From the RACE reads, TCRdb called clonotypes with MiXCR, one entry per CDR3 protein. The sample shows approximately 110,000 distinct CDR3 sequences, 11% of them seen only once. This clonotype has a count of ten or more. Antigen unknown. The time point is: patch test 1, 2 weeks after DPC sensitization. Treatment denoted: therapeutic diphenylcyclopropenone sensitization with weekly scalp DPC. Source: whole blood, taken in connection with sensitization to the hapten diphenylcyclopropenone (DPC). The source of this sequence is a woman aged 40 to 50 with alopecia areata. Some clones in this sample may be carry-over from other donors' samples. The chain recombines TRBV2 with TRBJ2-2; TRBD2 agrees at 11 bases. The CDR3 loop is CASGGLAAGPGGTGELFF. CDR3 sequence (DNA): TGTGCCAGCGGGGGACTAGCGGCGGGGCCTGGAGGCACCGGGGAGCTGTTTTTT.